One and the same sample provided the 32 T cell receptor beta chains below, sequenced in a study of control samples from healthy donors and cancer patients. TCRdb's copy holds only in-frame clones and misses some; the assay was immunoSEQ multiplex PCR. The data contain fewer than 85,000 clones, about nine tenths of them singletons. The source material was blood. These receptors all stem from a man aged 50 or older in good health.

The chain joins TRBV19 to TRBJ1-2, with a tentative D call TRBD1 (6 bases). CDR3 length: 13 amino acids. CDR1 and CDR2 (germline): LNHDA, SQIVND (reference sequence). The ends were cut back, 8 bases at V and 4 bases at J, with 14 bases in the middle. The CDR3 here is CASLQQGSYGYTF. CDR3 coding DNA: TGTGCCAGTCTCCAACAGGGCAGCTATGGCTACACCTTC.

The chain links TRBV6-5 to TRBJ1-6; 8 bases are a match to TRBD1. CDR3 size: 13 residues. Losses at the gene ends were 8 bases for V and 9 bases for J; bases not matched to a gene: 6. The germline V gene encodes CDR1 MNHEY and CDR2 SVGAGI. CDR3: CASSRQGFSPLHF. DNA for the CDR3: TGTGCCAGCTCAAGACAGGGGTTTTCACCCCTCCACTTT.

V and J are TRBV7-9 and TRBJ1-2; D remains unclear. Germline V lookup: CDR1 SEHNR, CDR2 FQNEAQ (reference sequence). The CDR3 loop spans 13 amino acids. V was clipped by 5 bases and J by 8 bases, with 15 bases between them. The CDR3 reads CASSSGPLQGYTF. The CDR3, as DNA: TGTGCCAGCAGCAGCGGACCCCTGCAGGGCTACACCTTC.

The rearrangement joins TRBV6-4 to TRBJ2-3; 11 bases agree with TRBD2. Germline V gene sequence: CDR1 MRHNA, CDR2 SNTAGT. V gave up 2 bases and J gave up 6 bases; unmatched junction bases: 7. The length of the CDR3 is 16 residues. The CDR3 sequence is CASSDQTSGAPDTQYF. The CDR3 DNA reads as TGTGCCAGCAGTGACCAGACTAGCGGGGCGCCGGATACGCAGTATTTT.

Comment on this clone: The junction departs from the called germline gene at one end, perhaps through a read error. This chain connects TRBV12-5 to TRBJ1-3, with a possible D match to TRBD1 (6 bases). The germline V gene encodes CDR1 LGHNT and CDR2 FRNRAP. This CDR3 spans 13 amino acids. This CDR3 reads CASGLDSWGTIYF. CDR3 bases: TGTGCTAGTGGCTTGGACAGCTGGGGCACCATATATTTT.

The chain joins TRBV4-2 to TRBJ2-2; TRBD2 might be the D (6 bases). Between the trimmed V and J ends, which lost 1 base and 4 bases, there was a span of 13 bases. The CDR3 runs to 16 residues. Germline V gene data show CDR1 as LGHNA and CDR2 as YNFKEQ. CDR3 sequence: CASSQGSTSPTGELFF. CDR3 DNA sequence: TGTGCCAGCAGCCAAGGCTCCACTAGCCCCACCGGGGAGCTGTTTTTT.

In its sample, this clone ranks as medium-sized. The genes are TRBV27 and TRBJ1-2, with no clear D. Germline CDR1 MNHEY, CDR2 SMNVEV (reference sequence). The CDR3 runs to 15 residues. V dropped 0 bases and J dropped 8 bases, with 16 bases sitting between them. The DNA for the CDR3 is TGTGCCAGCAGTTTATCGGCCAGCTTTCTAGGGGGCTACACCTTC. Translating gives CASSLSASFLGGYTF.

CDR3 sequence reads: CASSFTGTKLTYEQYF. Written as DNA, the CDR3 is TGTGCCAGCAGCTTCACCGGGACCAAACTGACCTACGAGCAGTACTTC. This chain links TRBV7-9 with TRBJ2-7, with D tentatively TRBD1 or TRBD2 (5 bases each). This CDR3 is 16 amino acids long. Trimming took 3 bases from V and 2 from J, leaving 17 bases between them. Germline V lookup: CDR1 SEHNR, CDR2 FQNEAQ (reference sequence).

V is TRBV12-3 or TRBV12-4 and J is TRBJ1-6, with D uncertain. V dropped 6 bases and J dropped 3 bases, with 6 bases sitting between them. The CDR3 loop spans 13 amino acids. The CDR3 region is CASRQLYNSPLHF. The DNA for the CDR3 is TGTGCCAGCAGACAACTCTATAATTCACCCCTCCACTTT.

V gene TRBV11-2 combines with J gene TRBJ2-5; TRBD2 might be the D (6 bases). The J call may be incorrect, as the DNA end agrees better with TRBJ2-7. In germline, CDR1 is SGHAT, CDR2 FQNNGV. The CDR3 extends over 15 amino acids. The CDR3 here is CASSLETGGVHEQYF. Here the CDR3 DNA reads TGTGCCAGCAGCTTAGAAACCGGCGGGGTGCACGAGCAGTACTTC.

In nucleotides, the CDR3 is TGTGCCAGCAGCTTAGGGGTTAGCAATCAGCCCCAGCATTTT. Translating gives CASSLGVSNQPQHF. This rearrangement joins TRBV7-8 to TRBJ1-5; D unclear. Trimming cost V 1 base and J 0 bases, with 4 bases left between them. CDR3 length: 14 residues. Germline loops: CDR1 SGHVS, CDR2 FQNEAQ.

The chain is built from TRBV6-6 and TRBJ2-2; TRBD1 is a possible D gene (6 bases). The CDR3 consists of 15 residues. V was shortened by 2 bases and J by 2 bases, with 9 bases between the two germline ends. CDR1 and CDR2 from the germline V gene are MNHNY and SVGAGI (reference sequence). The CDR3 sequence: CASSYGQTNTGELFF. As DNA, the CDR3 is TGTGCCAGCAGTTACGGACAGACTAACACCGGGGAGCTGTTTTTT.

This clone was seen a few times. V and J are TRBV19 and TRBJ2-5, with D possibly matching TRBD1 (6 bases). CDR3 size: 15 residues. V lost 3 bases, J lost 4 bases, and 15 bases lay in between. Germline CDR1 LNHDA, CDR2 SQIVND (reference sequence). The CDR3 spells CASSINSLRGETQYF. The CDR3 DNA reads TGTGCCAGTAGTATTAACTCCCTCAGGGGAGAGACCCAGTACTTC.

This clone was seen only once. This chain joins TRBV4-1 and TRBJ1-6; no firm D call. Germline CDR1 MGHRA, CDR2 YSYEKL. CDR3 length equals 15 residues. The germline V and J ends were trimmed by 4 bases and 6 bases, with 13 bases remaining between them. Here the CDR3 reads CASSPDRASNSPLHF. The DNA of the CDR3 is TGCGCCAGCAGCCCCGACCGGGCCTCTAATTCACCCCTCCACTTT.

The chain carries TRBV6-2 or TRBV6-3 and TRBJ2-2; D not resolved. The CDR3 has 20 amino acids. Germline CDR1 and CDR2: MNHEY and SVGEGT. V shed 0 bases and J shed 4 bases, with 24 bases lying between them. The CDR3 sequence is CASSYSMSGPGRWGTGELFF. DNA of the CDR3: TGTGCCAGCAGTTACTCGATGTCCGGGCCAGGCCGGTGGGGCACCGGGGAGCTGTTTTTT.

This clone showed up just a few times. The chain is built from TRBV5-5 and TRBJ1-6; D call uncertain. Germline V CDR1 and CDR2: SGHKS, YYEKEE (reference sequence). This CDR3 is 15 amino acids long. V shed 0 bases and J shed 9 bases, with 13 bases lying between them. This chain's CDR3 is CASSLVGGVGSPLHF. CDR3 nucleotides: TGTGCCAGCAGCTTGGTGGGCGGGGTCGGTTCACCCCTCCACTTT.

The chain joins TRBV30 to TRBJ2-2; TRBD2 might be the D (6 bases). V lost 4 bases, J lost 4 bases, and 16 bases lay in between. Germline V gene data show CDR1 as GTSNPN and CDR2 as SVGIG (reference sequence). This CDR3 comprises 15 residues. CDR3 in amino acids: CAWNVEEGRTGELFF. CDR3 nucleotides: TGTGCCTGGAACGTGGAGGAGGGTCGCACCGGGGAGCTGTTTTTT.

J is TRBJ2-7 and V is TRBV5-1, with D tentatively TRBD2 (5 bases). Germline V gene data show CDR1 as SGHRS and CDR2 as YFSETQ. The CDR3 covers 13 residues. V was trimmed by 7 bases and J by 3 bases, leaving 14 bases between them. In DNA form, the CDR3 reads TGCGCCAGCGCCCCGAAAGAGGGCTACGAGCAGTACTTC. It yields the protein CASAPKEGYEQYF. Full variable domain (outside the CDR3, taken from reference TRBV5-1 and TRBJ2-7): KAGVTQTPRYLIKTRGQQVTLSCSPISGHRSVSWYQQTPGQGLQFLFEYFSETQRNKGNFPGRFSGRQFSNSRSEMNVSTLELGDSALYLCASAPKEGYEQYFGPGTRLTVT.

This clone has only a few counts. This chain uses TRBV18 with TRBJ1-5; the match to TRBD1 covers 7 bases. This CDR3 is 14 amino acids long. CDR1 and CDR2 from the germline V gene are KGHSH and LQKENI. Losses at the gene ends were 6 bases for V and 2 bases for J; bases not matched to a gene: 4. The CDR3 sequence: CASSKDRGNQPQHF. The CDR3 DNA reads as TGTGCCAGCTCCAAAGACAGGGGCAATCAGCCCCAGCATTTT.

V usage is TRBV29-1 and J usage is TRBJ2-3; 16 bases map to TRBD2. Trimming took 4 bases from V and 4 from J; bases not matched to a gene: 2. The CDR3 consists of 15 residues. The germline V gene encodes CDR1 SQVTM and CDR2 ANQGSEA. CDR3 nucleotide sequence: TGCAGCGTTGTGGGACTAGCGGGGGGGCCAGATACGCAGTATTTT. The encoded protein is CSVVGLAGGPDTQYF.

The CDR3 protein is CASSLARGSSEQFF. The DNA of the CDR3 is TGCGCCAGCAGCTTGGCTCGGGGATCGAGTGAGCAGTTCTTC. The chain carries TRBV5-1 and TRBJ2-1; maybe TRBD2 (5 bases). The CDR3 has 14 residues. Germline V lookup: CDR1 SGHRS, CDR2 YFSETQ. Trimming cost V 0 bases and J 9 bases, with 13 bases left between them. The full variable domain, its missing parts supplied by reference TRBV5-1 and TRBJ2-1, is KAGVTQTPRYLIKTRGQQVTLSCSPISGHRSVSWYQQTPGQGLQFLFEYFSETQRNKGNFPGRFSGRQFSNSRSEMNVSTLELGDSALYLCASSLARGSSEQFFGPGTRLTVL.

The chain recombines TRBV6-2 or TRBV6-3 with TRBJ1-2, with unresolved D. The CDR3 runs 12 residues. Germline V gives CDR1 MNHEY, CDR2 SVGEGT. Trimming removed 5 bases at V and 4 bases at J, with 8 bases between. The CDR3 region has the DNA TGTGCCAGCAGTCCAACGGCCTATGGCTACACCTTC. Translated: CASSPTAYGYTF.

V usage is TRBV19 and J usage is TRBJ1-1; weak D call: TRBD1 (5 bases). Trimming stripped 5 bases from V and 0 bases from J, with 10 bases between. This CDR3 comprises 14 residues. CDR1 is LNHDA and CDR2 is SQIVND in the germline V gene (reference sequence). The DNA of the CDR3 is TGTGCCAGTAGTTTTCAGGGCATGAACACTGAAGCTTTCTTT. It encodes CASSFQGMNTEAFF.

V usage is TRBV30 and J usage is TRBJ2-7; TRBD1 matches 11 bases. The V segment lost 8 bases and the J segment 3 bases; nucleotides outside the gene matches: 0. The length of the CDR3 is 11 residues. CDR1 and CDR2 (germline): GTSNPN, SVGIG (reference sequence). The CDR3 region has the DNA TGTGCCGGGACAGGGGGCTACGAGCAGTACTTC. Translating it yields CAGTGGYEQYF. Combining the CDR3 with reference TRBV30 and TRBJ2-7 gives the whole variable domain SQTIHQWPATLVQPVGSPLSLECTVEGTSNPNLYWYRQAAGRGLQLLFYSVGIGQISSEVPQNLSASRPQDRQFILSSKKLLLSDSGFYLCAGTGGYEQYFGPGTRLTVT.

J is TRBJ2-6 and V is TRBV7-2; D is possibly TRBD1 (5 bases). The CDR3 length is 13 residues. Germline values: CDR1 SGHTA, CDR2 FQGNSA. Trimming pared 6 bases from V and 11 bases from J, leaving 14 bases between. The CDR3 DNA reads TGTGCCAGCAGGGGCGGCAGGGCTTACGTCCTGACTTTC. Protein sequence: CASRGGRAYVLTF.

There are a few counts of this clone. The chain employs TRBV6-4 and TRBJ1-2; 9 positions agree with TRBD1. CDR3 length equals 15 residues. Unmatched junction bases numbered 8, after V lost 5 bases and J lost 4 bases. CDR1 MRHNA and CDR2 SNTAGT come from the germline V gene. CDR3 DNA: TGTGCCAGCAGTCGGGGGACAGGGAGTACCTATGGCTACACCTTC. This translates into CASSRGTGSTYGYTF.

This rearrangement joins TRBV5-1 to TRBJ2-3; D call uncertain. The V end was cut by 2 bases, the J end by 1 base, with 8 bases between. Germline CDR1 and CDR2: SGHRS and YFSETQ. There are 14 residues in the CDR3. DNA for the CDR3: TGCGCCAGCAGCTTCTTCCTCGGCACAGATACGCAGTATTTT. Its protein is CASSFFLGTDTQYF.

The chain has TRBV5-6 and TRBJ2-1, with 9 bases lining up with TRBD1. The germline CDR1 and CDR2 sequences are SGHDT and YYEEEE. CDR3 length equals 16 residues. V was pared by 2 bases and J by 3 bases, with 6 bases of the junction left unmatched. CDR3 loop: CASSFSGTGYYNEQFF. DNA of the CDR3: TGTGCCAGCAGCTTTTCCGGGACAGGGTACTACAATGAGCAGTTCTTC. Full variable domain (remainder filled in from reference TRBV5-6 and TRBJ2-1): DAGVTQSPTHLIKTRGQQVTLRCSPKSGHDTVSWYQQALGQGPQFIFQYYEEEERQRGNFPDRFSGHQFPNYSSELNVNALLLGDSALYLCASSFSGTGYYNEQFFGPGTRLTVL.

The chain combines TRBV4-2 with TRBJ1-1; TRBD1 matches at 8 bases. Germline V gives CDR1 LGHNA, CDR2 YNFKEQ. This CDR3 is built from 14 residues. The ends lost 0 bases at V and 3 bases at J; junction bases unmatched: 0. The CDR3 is CASSQEDRDTEAFF. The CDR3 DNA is TGTGCCAGCAGCCAAGAGGACAGGGACACTGAAGCTTTCTTT.

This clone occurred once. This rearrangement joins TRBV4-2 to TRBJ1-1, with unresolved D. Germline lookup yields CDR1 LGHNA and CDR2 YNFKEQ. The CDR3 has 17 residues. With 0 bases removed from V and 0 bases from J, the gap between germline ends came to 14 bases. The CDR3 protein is CASSQDPGSVMNTEAFF. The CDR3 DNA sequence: TGTGCCAGCAGCCAAGATCCTGGGTCGGTTATGAACACTGAAGCTTTCTTT.

CDR3 bases: TGTGCCAGCAGTTATCGTCGACAGGGTTGGAATGAGCAGTTCTTC. It codes for CASSYRRQGWNEQFF. The rearrangement joins TRBV6-6 to TRBJ2-1; 7 bases align to TRBD1. CDR1 and CDR2 from the germline V gene are MNHNY and SVGAGI (reference sequence). J was trimmed by 7 bases and V by 3 bases; bases with no gene match: 9. This CDR3 has 15 amino acids.

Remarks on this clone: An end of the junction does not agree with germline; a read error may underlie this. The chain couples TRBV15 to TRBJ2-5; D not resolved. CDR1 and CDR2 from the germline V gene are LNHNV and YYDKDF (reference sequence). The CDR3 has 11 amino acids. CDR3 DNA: TGTGTCACCAGCAGAACGGAGACCCAGTACTTC. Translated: CVTSRTETQYF.